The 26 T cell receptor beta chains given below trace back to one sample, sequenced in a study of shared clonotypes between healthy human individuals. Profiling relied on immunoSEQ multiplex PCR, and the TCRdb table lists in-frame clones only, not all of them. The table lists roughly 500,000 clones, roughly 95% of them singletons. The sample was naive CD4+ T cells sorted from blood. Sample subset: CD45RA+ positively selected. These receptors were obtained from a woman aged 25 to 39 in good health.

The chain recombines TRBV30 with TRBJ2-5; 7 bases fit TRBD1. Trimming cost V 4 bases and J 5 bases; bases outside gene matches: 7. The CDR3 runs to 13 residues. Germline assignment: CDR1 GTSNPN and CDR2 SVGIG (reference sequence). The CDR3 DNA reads TGTGCCTGGACACAGGGGAATTGGGAGACCCAGTACTTC. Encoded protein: CAWTQGNWETQYF. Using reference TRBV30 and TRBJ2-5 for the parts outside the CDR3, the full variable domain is SQTIHQWPATLVQPVGSPLSLECTVEGTSNPNLYWYRQAAGRGLQLLFYSVGIGQISSEVPQNLSASRPQDRQFILSSKKLLLSDSGFYLCAWTQGNWETQYFGPGTRLLVL.

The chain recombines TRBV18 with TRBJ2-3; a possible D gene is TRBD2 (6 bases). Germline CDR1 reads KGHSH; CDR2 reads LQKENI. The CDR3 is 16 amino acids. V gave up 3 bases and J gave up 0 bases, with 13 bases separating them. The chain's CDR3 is CASSPQGGTSTDTQYF. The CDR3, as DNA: TGTGCCAGCTCACCCCAGGGCGGGACGAGCACAGATACGCAGTATTTT.

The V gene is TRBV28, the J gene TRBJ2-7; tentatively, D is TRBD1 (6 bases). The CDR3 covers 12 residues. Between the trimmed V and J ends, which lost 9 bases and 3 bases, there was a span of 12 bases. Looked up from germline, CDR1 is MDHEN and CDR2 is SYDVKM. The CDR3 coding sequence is TGTGCCAGTACAGGGATTGGCTACGAGCAGTACTTC. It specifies CASTGIGYEQYF.

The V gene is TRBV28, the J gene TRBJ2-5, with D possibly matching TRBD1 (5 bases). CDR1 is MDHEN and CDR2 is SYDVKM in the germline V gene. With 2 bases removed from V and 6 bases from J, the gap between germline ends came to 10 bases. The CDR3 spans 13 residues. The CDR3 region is CASSLQWGQTQYF. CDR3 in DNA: TGTGCCAGCAGTTTACAGTGGGGCCAGACCCAGTACTTC.

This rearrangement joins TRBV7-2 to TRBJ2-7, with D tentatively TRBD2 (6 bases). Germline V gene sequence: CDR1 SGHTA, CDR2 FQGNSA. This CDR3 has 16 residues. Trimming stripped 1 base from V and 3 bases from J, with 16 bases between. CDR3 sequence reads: CASSLVATSGVYEQYF. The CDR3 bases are TGTGCCAGCAGCTTAGTAGCGACCTCGGGGGTCTACGAGCAGTACTTC.

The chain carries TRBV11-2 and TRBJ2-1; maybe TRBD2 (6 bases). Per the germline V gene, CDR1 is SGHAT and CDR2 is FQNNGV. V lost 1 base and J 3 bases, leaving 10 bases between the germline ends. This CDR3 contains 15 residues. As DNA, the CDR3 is TGTGCCAGCAGCTTAGGGAGCGGGCTCTACAATGAGCAGTTCTTC. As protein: CASSLGSGLYNEQFF.

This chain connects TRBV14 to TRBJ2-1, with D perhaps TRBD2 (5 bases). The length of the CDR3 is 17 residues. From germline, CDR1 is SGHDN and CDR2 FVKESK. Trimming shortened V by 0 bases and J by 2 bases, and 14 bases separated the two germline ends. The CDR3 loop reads CASSQDRRRQTYNEQFF. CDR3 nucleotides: TGTGCCAGCAGCCAAGATAGGCGGAGGCAAACCTACAATGAGCAGTTCTTC.

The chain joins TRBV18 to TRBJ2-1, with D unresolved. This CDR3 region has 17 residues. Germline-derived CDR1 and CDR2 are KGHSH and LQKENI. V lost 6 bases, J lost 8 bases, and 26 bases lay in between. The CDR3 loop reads CASSPVTRPRVGDEQFF. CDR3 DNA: TGTGCCAGCTCCCCCGTGACCCGGCCGCGAGTGGGCGATGAGCAGTTCTTC.

CDR3 in amino acids: CASSRARFDTEAFF. In DNA form, the CDR3 reads TGCGCCAGCAGCCGAGCGCGGTTTGACACTGAAGCTTTCTTT. V gene TRBV4-1 combines with J gene TRBJ1-1, with D unresolved. V was trimmed by 4 bases and J by 3 bases, leaving 12 bases between them. This CDR3 spans 14 amino acids. Germline V gives CDR1 MGHRA, CDR2 YSYEKL.

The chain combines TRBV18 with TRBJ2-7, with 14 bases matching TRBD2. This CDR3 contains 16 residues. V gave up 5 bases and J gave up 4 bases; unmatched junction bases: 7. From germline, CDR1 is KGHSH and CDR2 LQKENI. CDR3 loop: CASSAGTSGSGYEQYF. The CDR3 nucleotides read TGTGCCAGCTCAGCAGGGACTAGCGGGAGCGGGTACGAGCAGTACTTC. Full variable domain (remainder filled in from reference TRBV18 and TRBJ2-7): NAGVMQNPRHLVRRRGQEARLRCSPMKGHSHVYWYRQLPEEGLKFMVYLQKENIIDESGMPKERFSAEFPKEGPSILRIQQVVRGDSAAYFCASSAGTSGSGYEQYFGPGTRLTVT.

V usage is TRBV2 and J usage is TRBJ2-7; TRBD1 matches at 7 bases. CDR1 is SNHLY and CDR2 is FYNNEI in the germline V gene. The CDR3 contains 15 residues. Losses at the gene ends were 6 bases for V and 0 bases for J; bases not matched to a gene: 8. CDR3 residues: CASRLGQTSSYEQYF. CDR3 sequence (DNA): TGTGCCAGCAGATTGGGACAGACCAGCTCCTACGAGCAGTACTTC.

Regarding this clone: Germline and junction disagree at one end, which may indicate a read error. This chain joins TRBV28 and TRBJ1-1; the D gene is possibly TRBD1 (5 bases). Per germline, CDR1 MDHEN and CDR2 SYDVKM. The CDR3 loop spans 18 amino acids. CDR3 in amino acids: CASSSPGTVGEYATAAFF. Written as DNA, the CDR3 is TGTGCCAGCAGTTCTCCTGGGACGGTCGGGGAATACGCTACTGCAGCTTTCTTT. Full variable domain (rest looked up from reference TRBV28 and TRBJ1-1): DVKVTQSSRYLVKRTGEKVFLECVQDMDHENMFWYRQDPGLGLRLIYFSYDVKMKEKGDIPEGYSVSREKKERFSLILESASTNQTSMYLCASSSPGTVGEYATAAFFGQGTRLTVV.

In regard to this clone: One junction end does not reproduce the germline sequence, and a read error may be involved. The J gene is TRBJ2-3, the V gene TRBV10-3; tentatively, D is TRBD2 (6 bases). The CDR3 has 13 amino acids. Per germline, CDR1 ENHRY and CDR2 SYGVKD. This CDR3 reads CAISESIFETSNF. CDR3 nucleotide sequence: TGTGCCATCAGTGAGTCGATCTTCGAGACTAGTAATTTT.

The CDR3 DNA is TGTGCCAGCACCAAGTGGGGACTCGTTGGAGAGACCCAGTACTTC. As protein: CASTKWGLVGETQYF. This rearrangement joins TRBV14 to TRBJ2-5, with D perhaps TRBD2 (6 bases). In germline, CDR1 is SGHDN, CDR2 FVKESK. V was cut by 7 bases and J by 4 bases, with 19 bases left in between. The CDR3 contains 15 residues. The full variable domain, rest sourced from reference TRBV14 and TRBJ2-5, is EAGVTQFPSHSVIEKGQTVTLRCDPISGHDNLYWYRRVMGKEIKFLLHFVKESKQDESGMPNNRFLAERTGGTYSTLKVQPAELEDSGVYFCASTKWGLVGETQYFGPGTRLLVL.

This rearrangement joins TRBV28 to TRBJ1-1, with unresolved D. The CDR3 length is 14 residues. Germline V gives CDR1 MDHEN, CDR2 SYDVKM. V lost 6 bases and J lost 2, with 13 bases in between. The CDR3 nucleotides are TGTGCCAGCAGCCTAAGAACGAAAAACACTGAAGCTTTCTTT. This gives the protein CASSLRTKNTEAFF.

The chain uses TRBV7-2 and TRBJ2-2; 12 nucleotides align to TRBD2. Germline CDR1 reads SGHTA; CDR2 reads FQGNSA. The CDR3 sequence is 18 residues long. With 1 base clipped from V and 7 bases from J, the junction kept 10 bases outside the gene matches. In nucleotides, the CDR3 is TGTGCCAGCAGCTTAGTGCGACTAGCGGGAGTTCCTATCGGGGAGCTGTTTTTT. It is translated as CASSLVRLAGVPIGELFF.

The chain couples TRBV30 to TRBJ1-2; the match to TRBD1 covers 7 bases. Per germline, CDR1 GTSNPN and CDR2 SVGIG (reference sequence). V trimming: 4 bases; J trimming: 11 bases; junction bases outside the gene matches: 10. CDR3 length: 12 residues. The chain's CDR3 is CAWISETGRYTF. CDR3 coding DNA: TGTGCCTGGATCAGTGAGACAGGGCGGTACACCTTC.

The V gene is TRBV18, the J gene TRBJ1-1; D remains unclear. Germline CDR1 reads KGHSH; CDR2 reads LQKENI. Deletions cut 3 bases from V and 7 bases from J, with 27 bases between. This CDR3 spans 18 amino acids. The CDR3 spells CASSPVGQPGTTTYEAFF. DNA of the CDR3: TGTGCCAGCTCACCTGTCGGCCAGCCAGGAACAACCACTTATGAAGCTTTCTTT.

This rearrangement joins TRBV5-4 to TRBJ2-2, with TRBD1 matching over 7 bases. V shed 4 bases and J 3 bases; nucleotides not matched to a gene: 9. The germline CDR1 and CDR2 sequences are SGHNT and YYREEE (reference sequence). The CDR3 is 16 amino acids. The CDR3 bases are TGTGCCAGCAGCCTCCGGACAGGAGGTGACACCGGGGAGCTGTTTTTT. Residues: CASSLRTGGDTGELFF.

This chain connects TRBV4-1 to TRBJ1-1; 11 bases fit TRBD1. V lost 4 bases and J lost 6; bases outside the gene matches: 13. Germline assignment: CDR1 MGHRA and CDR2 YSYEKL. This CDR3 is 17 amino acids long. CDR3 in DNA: TGCGCCAGCAGCCGACAATTAAGGGACAGGGGGTCGTCTGAAGCTTTCTTT. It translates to CASSRQLRDRGSSEAFF.

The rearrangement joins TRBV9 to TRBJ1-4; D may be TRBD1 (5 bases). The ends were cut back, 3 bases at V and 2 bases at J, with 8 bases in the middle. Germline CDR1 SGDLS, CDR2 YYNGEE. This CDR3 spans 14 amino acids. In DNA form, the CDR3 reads TGTGCCAGCAGCGCGGACACCACTAATGAAAAACTGTTTTTT. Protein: CASSADTTNEKLFF.

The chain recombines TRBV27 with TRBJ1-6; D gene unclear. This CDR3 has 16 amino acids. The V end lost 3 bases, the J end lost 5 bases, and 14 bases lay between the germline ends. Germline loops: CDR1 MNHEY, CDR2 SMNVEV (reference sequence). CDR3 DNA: TGTGCCAGCAGTTTCCGGAGCCCCCTTCATAATTCACCCCTCCACTTT. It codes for CASSFRSPLHNSPLHF.

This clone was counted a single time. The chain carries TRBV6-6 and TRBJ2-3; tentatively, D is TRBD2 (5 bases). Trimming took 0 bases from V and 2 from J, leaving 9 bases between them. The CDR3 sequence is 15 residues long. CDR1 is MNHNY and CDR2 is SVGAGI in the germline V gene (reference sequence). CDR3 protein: CASSYSGLTTDTQYF. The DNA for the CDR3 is TGTGCCAGCAGTTACTCCGGACTGACCACAGATACGCAGTATTTT.

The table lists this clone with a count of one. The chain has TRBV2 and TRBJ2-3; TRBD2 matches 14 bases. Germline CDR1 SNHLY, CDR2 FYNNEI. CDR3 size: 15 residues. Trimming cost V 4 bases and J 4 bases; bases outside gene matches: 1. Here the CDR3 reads CASSGTSGRSDTQYF. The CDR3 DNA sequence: TGTGCCAGCAGTGGGACTAGCGGGAGGTCAGATACGCAGTATTTT.

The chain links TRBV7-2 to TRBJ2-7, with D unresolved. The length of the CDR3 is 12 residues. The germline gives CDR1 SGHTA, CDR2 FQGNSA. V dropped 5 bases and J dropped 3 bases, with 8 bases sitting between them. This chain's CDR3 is CASSRNSYEQYF. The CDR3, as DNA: TGTGCCAGCAGCCGGAATAGCTACGAGCAGTACTTC.

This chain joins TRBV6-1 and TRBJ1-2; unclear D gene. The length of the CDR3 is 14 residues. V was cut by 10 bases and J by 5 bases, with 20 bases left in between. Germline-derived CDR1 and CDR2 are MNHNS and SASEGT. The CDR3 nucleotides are TGTGCCACCAATCCAGGTGGTGGAGCTTATGGCTACACCTTC. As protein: CATNPGGGAYGYTF.